The source of this T cell receptor (beta chain) is a study of blood T cells in healthy people across ages. Study-wide results and limits: Higher naive T cell percentage went strongly together with higher TCR beta diversity. As age increased, TCR beta diversity per million T cells fell in a roughly linear fashion.

This clonotype came up many times. The antigen is not known. Sample-barcoded 5' priming and a J-beta primer mix drove a second PCR of roughly 6 to 12 cycles. Each cDNA was tagged by a template-switch adaptor containing 12 random nucleotides. Every sample gave at least 3 million paired-end reads containing CDR3. TCRdb analysed the 5' RACE reads with MiXCR anew, one entry per CDR3 protein. The sample lists about 680,000 distinct CDR3 sequences; roughly 50% were seen once. From germline, CDR1 is SGHTA and CDR2 FQGNSA. The CDR3 totals 16 residues. V lost 5 bases and J 3 bases, leaving 18 bases between the germline ends.

The gene calls are TRBV7-2 and TRBJ2-3; tentatively, D is TRBD1 (5 bases). The receptor comes from a woman aged 60-70 years in good health. The sequenced sample was blood. CDR3 nucleotides: TGTGCCAGCAGCCGAGTGGGGCTAGTGGGGACAGATACGCAGTATTTT. Protein product: CASSRVGLVGTDTQYF.